Listed below are T cell receptor beta chains from one sample, sequenced in a study of stem cell transplantation in POMP-related autoinflammatory disease. Sequencing was performed with immunoSEQ multiplex PCR; in TCRdb, only in-frame clones are kept and a portion is missing. The sample has about 1,400 clones; about 81% are singletons. Sequences were obtained from Tregs from PBMCs. All receptors derive from a human donor in good health. Both conserved end residues are part of each CDR3. Each record gives: J gene, V gene, CDR3 protein.

j_call: TRBJ1-3
v_call: TRBV6-1
cdr3_aa: CASSPLEGGNTIYF

j_call: TRBJ2-1
v_call: TRBV2
cdr3_aa: CASRYRGRSYNEQFF

j_call: TRBJ1-4
v_call: TRBV9
cdr3_aa: CASSVDPGEEEKLFF

j_call: TRBJ1-2
v_call: TRBV19
cdr3_aa: CASSIQGAYGYTF

j_call: TRBJ2-7
v_call: TRBV2
cdr3_aa: CASRLAGVYSYEQYF

j_call: TRBJ2-7
v_call: TRBV2
cdr3_aa: CASSEPAYEQYF

j_call: TRBJ2-1
v_call: TRBV7-3
cdr3_aa: CASSLTRTSGTQFF

j_call: TRBJ1-2
v_call: TRBV20-1
cdr3_aa: CSASNPDLNTF

j_call: TRBJ2-3
v_call: TRBV9
cdr3_aa: CASSGRGGTTDTQYF

j_call: TRBJ1-1
v_call: TRBV18
cdr3_aa: CASSQATVNTEAFF

j_call: TRBJ2-3
v_call: TRBV11-2
cdr3_aa: CASSLSAGRRLDTQYF

j_call: TRBJ2-3
v_call: TRBV9
cdr3_aa: CASSVEGPGSTDTQYF

j_call: TRBJ2-1
v_call: TRBV19
cdr3_aa: CASSIPGLRGWNEQFF

j_call: TRBJ2-3
v_call: TRBV7-9
cdr3_aa: CASSRALAGVADTQYF

j_call: TRBJ1-6
v_call: TRBV18
cdr3_aa: CASSPPTGASPLHF

j_call: TRBJ2-7
v_call: TRBV5-6
cdr3_aa: CASSLGWTGAGEQYF

j_call: TRBJ2-2
v_call: TRBV6-1
cdr3_aa: CASSSGQGGTGELFF

j_call: TRBJ1-5
v_call: TRBV9
cdr3_aa: CASSVAVTDQPQHF